These 17 T cell receptor beta chains were all obtained from the same sample, sequenced in a study of CD8 T cells in ankylosing spondylitis. A single record per CDR3 protein comes from TCRdb applying MiXCR to the 5' RACE reads. The sample lists 670,000 or so distinct CDR3 sequences; under 20% were seen once. No antigen is known for these receptors. Findings and caveats of the study: Within ankylosing spondylitis blood, a TCR beta motif made up of seven to nine highly homologous variants appeared to be characteristic.

Sequencing input: blood, either unsorted or a sorted T cell fraction (not recorded which). These receptors were obtained from a male donor with ankylosing spondylitis.

This clonotype has a handful of counts. The V gene is TRBV20-1, the J gene TRBJ1-1, with 10 bases fitting TRBD1. J was trimmed by 6 bases and V by 6 bases; bases with no gene match: 16. CDR3 length: 16 residues. Germline values: CDR1 DFQATT, CDR2 SNEGSKA (reference sequence). The CDR3 sequence is CSAGGQGIRFNAEAFF. The DNA for the CDR3 is TGCAGTGCCGGGGGACAGGGGATCCGTTTCAACGCTGAAGCTTTCTTT.

This rearrangement joins TRBV2 to TRBJ2-3; the D gene is possibly TRBD1 (6 bases). Trimming removed 5 bases at V and 2 bases at J, with 17 bases between. The CDR3 consists of 16 residues. In germline, CDR1 is SNHLY, CDR2 FYNNEI. For the CDR3, the DNA is TGTGCCAGCAGTTTACAGGGAATCGCCAACACAGATACGCAGTATTTT. Protein sequence: CASSLQGIANTDTQYF.

This clonotype has a count of ten or more. This chain connects TRBV15 to TRBJ2-1; 7 nucleotides line up with TRBD1. The CDR3 contains 13 residues. V trimming: 5 bases; J trimming: 3 bases; junction bases outside the gene matches: 1. Germline CDR1 and CDR2: LNHNV and YYDKDF (reference sequence). CDR3 sequence reads: CATSWDSYNEQFF. The DNA for the CDR3 is TGTGCCACCAGCTGGGACAGCTACAATGAGCAGTTCTTC.

The CDR3 region is CASSNRDTRDPFTDTQYF. CDR3 DNA: TGTGCCAGCAGCAATCGGGACACCCGGGACCCCTTCACAGATACGCAGTATTTT. The chain carries TRBV4-2 and TRBJ2-3; tentatively, D is TRBD1 (6 bases). V dropped 5 bases and J dropped 2 bases, with 23 bases sitting between them. CDR1 is LGHNA, CDR2 YNFKEQ, per germline. The CDR3 length is 18 residues.

This clonotype appeared a few times. CDR3 amino acids: CSANPQMNTEAFF. The CDR3 DNA reads TGCAGTGCTAATCCCCAGATGAACACTGAAGCTTTCTTT. The rearrangement uses TRBV20-1 and TRBJ1-1; D unclear. The CDR3 has 13 residues. Germline V gives CDR1 DFQATT, CDR2 SNEGSKA (reference sequence). The V end lost 4 bases, the J end lost 0 bases, and 9 bases lay between the germline ends.

With respect to this clonotype: Because the CDR3 is missing its conserved closing phenylalanine or tryptophan, this is likely a read error. No DNA is shown, since the ends of the CDR3 on it are uncertain; the CDR3 is the one TCRdb lists. The chain carries TRBV7-9 and TRBJ1-1; the table's D gene call, TRBD1, was not cross checked with the DNA. Termini included, the CDR3 measures 11 amino acids. Germline assignment: CDR1 SEHNR and CDR2 FQNEAQ (reference sequence). The CDR3 loop is CASSLEAGGPL.

The CDR3 DNA follows: TGTGCCAGCAGCCTCCGGGGGGGATCACAGACCTACGAGCAGTACTTC. Protein product: CASSLRGGSQTYEQYF. The chain recombines TRBV4-2 with TRBJ2-7, with 8 positions matching TRBD2. The germline V gene encodes CDR1 LGHNA and CDR2 YNFKEQ. J lost 2 bases, V lost 4 bases, and 10 bases had no gene match. CDR3 length: 16 amino acids.

This clonotype occurred a few times. The chain has TRBV7-6 and TRBJ2-5; the D call may be TRBD1 or TRBD2 (5 bases each). The germline gives CDR1 SGHVS, CDR2 FNYEAQ. The length of the CDR3 is 15 residues. Trimming took off 8 bases at V and 3 bases at J, with 19 bases between the two ends. CDR3: CASGDPAIVKETQYF. The CDR3, as DNA: TGTGCCAGCGGGGACCCCGCGATAGTAAAAGAGACCCAGTACTTC.

This clonotype was counted at least ten times. The chain is built from TRBV20-1 and TRBJ1-2; TRBD1 agrees at 7 bases. V shed 6 bases, J shed 4 bases, and the junction held 8 bases outside the gene matches. Germline CDR1 and CDR2: DFQATT and SNEGSKA (reference sequence). The CDR3 covers 13 residues. The CDR3 spells CSARNRGSYGYTF. As DNA, the CDR3 is TGCAGTGCAAGAAACAGGGGAAGCTATGGCTACACCTTC.

This clonotype was counted only a few times. This chain joins TRBV10-3 and TRBJ1-1; a weak D match, TRBD1 (6 bases). V lost 3 bases to trimming and J lost 1 base, with 9 bases between them. This CDR3 region has 14 residues. CDR1 and CDR2 (germline): ENHRY, SYGVKD. The CDR3 sequence is CAISDKTGNTEAFF. CDR3 DNA: TGTGCCATCAGTGACAAGACAGGGAACACTGAAGCTTTCTTT.

This clonotype was observed at least ten times. The rearrangement links TRBV6-5 to TRBJ2-1; 7 bases line up with TRBD2. The trim removed 6 bases at V and 2 bases at J, leaving 7 bases unmatched. Germline V lookup: CDR1 MNHEY, CDR2 SVGAGI. The CDR3 totals 15 residues. This CDR3 reads CASRMTSSPYNEQFF. CDR3 bases: TGTGCCAGCAGGATGACTAGCTCCCCCTACAATGAGCAGTTCTTC.

This clonotype came up a few times. V gene TRBV4-1 combines with J gene TRBJ2-3, with D possibly being TRBD2 (6 bases). The CDR3 sequence is 17 residues long. V was pared by 1 base and J by 4 bases, with 18 bases between. Germline CDR1 reads MGHRA; CDR2 reads YSYEKL. The CDR3, as DNA: TGCGCCAGCAGCCAAGGGGCCGGTGGGGGAGGAGCAGATACGCAGTATTTT. This sequence encodes CASSQGAGGGGADTQYF.

This clonotype came up many times. The chain couples TRBV5-1 to TRBJ2-2; tentatively, D is TRBD1 or TRBD2 (5 bases each). The CDR3 is 16 amino acids. Germline lookup yields CDR1 SGHRS and CDR2 YFSETQ. Between the trimmed V and J ends, which lost 1 base and 0 bases, there was a span of 10 bases. CDR3 protein: CASSLLGAANTGELFF. CDR3 nucleotides: TGCGCCAGCAGCTTGCTCGGGGCCGCGAACACCGGGGAGCTGTTTTTT.

This clonotype was found a few times. This sequence joins TRBV29-1 and TRBJ2-3; D not resolved. CDR1 is SQVTM and CDR2 is ANQGSEA in the germline V gene. The CDR3 extends over 13 amino acids. V shed 1 base and J shed 5 bases, with 10 bases lying between them. The CDR3 protein is CSVEVGSGDTQYF. In DNA, the CDR3 is TGCAGCGTTGAAGTTGGCAGTGGAGATACGCAGTATTTT.

This clonotype has ten or more counts. Written as DNA, the CDR3 is TGTGCCAGCAGTGCAGACCTCGGAGATACGCAGTATTTT. Its translation is CASSADLGDTQYF. The chain is built from TRBV2 and TRBJ2-3; D is undetermined. Trimming took 4 bases from V and 5 from J, leaving 10 bases between them. Germline V gene data show CDR1 as SNHLY and CDR2 as FYNNEI. This CDR3 is built from 13 residues.

This clonotype was found a few times. V usage is TRBV5-1 and J usage is TRBJ2-3; the D is unclear. Germline V CDR1 and CDR2: SGHRS, YFSETQ. The CDR3 is made up of 14 amino acids. The V and J ends lost 0 bases and 2 bases respectively, with 7 bases between them. CDR3 bases: TGCGCCAGCAGCTTGGAGGACCTCACAGATACGCAGTATTTT. It translates to CASSLEDLTDTQYF.

The chain recombines TRBV20-1 with TRBJ2-3; no clear D gene. Germline lookup yields CDR1 DFQATT and CDR2 SNEGSKA (reference sequence). The CDR3 contains 12 residues. V was pared by 5 bases and J by 1 base, with 7 bases between. This CDR3 reads CSACPGTDTQYF. CDR3 DNA sequence: TGCAGTGCTTGTCCTGGCACAGATACGCAGTATTTT.